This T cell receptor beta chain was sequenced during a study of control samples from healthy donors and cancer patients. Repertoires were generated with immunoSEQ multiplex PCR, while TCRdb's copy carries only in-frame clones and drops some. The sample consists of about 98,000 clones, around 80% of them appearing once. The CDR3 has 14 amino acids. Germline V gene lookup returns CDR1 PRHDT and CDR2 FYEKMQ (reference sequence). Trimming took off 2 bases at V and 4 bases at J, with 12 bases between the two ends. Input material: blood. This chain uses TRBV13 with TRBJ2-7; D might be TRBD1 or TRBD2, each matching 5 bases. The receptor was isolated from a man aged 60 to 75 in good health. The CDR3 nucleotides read TGTGCCAGCAGCTTAAGGGGAGAGGTTTACGAGCAGTACTTC. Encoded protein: CASSLRGEVYEQYF.